This T cell receptor (beta chain) was captured by sequencing in a study of cytomegalovirus exposure and HLA in healthy donors. Repertoires were generated with immunoSEQ multiplex PCR, while TCRdb's copy carries only in-frame clones and drops some. The table lists 110,000 to 150,000 clones, 90% of them singletons. Turning to this clone: Other nucleotide sequences in the sample specify the same CDR3.

The germline gives CDR1 SGHAT, CDR2 FQNNGV. The CDR3 is made up of 14 amino acids. With 3 bases clipped from V and 2 bases from J, the junction kept 2 bases outside the gene matches. The rearrangement uses TRBV11-2 and TRBJ2-7; the match to TRBD1 covers 9 bases. The source of this sequence is a woman aged 30 to 39 in good health and CMV-seropositive. Sequenced input: PBMCs. The CDR3 region is CASSLGQGPYEQYF. Written as DNA, the CDR3 is TGTGCCAGCAGCTTGGGACAGGGTCCCTACGAGCAGTACTTC.